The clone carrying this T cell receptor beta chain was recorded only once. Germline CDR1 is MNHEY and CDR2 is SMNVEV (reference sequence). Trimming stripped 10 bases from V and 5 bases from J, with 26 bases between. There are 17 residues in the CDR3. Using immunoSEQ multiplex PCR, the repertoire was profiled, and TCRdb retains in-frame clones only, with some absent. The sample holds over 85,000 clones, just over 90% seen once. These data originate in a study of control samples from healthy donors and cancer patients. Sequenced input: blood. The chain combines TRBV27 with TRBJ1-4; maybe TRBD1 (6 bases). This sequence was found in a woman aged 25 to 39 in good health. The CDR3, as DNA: TGTGCCACAGGGGCTGGTACCCGTCTAAACCGAAATGAAAAACTGTTTTTT. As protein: CATGAGTRLNRNEKLFF.